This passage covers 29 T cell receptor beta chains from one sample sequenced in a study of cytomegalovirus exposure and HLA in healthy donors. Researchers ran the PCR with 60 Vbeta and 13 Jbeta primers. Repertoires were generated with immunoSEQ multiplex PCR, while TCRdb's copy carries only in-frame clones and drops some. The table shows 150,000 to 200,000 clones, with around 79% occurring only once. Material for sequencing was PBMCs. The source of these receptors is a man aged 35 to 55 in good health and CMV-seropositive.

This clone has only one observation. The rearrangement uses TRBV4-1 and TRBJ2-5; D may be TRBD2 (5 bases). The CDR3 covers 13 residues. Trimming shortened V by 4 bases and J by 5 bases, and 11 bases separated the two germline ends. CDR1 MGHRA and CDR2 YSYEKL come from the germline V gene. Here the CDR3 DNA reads TGCGCCAGCAGCCCCGACCCGGGGGAGACCCAGTACTTC. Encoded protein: CASSPDPGETQYF.

The CDR3 nucleotides read TGTGCCAGCAGCGCCGGGACAGGGTATCCTGGGGAGCTGTTTTTT. It encodes CASSAGTGYPGELFF. The V call is TRBV6-1, the J call TRBJ2-2, with 9 bases that match TRBD1. CDR3 size: 15 residues. Looked up from germline, CDR1 is MNHNS and CDR2 is SASEGT. With V trimmed by 6 bases and J by 8 bases, 10 bases remained unmatched.

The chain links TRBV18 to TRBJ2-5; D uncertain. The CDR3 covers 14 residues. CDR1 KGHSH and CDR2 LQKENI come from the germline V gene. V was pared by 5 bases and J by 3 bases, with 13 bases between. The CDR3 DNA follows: TGTGCCAGCTCAGACTCCTACCGGAAAGAGACCCAGTACTTC. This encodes CASSDSYRKETQYF.

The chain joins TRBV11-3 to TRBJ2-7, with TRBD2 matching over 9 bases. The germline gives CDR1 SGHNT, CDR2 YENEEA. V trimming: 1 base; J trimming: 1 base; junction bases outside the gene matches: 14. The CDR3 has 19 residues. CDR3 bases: TGTGCCAGCAGCTTAGCTAACCCAATCCTAGCGGGACCTTCCTACGAGCAGTACTTC. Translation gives CASSLANPILAGPSYEQYF.

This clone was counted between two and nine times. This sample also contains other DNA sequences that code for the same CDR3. The CDR3 nucleotides are TGTGCCAGCAGTGAGGGACAGGGGAGCCAGCCCCAGCATTTT. Protein sequence: CASSEGQGSQPQHF. This chain links TRBV6-1 with TRBJ1-5; TRBD1 matches 10 bases. CDR3 length: 14 residues. Germline CDR1 and CDR2: MNHNS and SASEGT. The V segment lost 3 bases and the J segment 7 bases; nucleotides outside the gene matches: 3.

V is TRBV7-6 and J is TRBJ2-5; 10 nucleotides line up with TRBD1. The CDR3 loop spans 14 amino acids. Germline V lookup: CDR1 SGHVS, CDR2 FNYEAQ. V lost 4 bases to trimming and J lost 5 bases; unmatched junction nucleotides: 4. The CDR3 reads CASSSRTGGETQYF. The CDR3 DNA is TGTGCCAGCAGCTCAAGGACAGGGGGGGAGACCCAGTACTTC.

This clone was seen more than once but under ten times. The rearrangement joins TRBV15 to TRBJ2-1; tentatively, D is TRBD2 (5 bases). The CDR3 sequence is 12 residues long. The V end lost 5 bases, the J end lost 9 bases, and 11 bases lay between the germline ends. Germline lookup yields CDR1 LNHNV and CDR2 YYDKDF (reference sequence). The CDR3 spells CATSGFTSEQFF. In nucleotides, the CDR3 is TGTGCCACCAGCGGCTTTACTAGTGAGCAGTTCTTC. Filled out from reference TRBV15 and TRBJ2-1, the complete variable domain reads DAMVIQNPRYQVTQFGKPVTLSCSQTLNHNVMYWYQQKSSQAPKLLFHYYDKDFNNEADTPDNFQSRRPNTSFCFLDIRSPGLGDTAMYLCATSGFTSEQFFGPGTRLTVL.

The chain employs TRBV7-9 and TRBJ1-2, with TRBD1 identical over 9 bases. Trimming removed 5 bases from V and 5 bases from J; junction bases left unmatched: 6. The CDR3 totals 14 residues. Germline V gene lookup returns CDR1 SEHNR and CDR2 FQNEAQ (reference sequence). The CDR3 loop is CASSLQQGAYGYTF. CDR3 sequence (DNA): TGTGCCAGCAGCCTACAACAGGGGGCGTATGGCTACACCTTC.

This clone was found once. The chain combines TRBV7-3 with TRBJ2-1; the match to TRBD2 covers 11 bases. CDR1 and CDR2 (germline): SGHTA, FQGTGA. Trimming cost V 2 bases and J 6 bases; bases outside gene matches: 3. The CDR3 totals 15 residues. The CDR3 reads CASSLLAGGFNEQFF. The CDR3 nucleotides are TGTGCCAGCAGCTTATTAGCGGGAGGGTTCAATGAGCAGTTCTTC.

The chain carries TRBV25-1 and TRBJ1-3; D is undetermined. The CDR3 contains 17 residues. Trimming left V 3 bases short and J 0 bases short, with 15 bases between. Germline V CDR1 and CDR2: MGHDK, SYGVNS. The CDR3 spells CASSDHGSPSSGNTIYF. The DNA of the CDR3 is TGTGCCAGCAGTGATCATGGCAGTCCTAGCTCTGGAAACACCATATATTTT.

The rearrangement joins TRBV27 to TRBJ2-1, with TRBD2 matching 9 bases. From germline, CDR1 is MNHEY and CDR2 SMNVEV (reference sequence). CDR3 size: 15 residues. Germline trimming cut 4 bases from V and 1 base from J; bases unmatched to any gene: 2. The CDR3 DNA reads TGTGCCAGCAGTTCAGGACTAGCGTCCTACAATGAGCAGTTCTTC. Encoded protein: CASSSGLASYNEQFF.

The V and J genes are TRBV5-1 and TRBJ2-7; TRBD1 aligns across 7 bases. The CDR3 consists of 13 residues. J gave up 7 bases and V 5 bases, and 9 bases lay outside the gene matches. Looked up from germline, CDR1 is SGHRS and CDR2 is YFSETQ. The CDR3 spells CASRAGTAGEQYF. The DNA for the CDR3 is TGCGCCAGCAGGGCCGGGACAGCCGGGGAGCAGTACTTC.

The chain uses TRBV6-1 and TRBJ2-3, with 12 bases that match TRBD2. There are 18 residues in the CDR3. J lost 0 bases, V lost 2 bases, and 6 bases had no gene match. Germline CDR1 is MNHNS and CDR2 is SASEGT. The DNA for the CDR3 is TGTGCCAGCAGTGAATTGATGACTAGCGGGAGTAGCACAGATACGCAGTATTTT. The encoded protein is CASSELMTSGSSTDTQYF.

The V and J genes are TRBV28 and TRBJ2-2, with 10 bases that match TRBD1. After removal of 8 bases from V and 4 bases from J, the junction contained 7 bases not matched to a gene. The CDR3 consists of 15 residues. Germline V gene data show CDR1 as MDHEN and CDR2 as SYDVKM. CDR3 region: CASGTGQGFTGELFF. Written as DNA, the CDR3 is TGTGCCAGCGGGACGGGACAGGGGTTCACCGGGGAGCTGTTTTTT.

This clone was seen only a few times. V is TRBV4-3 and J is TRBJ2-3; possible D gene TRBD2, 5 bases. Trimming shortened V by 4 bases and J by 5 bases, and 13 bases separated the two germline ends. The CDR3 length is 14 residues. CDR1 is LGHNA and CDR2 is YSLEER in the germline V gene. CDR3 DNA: TGCGCCAGCAGCCTCACTGAGGAGGAAGATACGCAGTATTTT. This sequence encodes CASSLTEEEDTQYF.

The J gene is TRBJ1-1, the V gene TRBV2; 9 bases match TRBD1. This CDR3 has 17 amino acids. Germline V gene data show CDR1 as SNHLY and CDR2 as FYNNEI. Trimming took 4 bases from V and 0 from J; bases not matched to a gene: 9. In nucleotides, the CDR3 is TGTGCCAGCAGTGTGGGACAGGGACAAACCGTGAACACTGAAGCTTTCTTT. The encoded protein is CASSVGQGQTVNTEAFF.

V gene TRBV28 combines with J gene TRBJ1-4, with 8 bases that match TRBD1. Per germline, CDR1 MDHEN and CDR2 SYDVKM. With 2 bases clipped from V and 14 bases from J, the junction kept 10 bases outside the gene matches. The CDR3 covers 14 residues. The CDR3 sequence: CASSLGGLTGGLFF. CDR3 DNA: TGTGCCAGCAGTTTAGGCGGACTCACAGGGGGGCTGTTTTTT.

The CDR3 nucleotides read TGTGCCAGCAGCCAAGCGGGAGGGCCCTACAATGAGCAGTTCTTC. It encodes CASSQAGGPYNEQFF. This chain connects TRBV11-3 to TRBJ2-1; 10 bases fit TRBD2. The CDR3 spans 15 residues. The germline CDR1 and CDR2 sequences are SGHNT and YENEEA. With 5 bases clipped from V and 2 bases from J, the junction kept 3 bases outside the gene matches.

The CDR3 DNA reads TGCGCCAGCTGGACAGGTACAGAAGAGACCCAGTACTTC. Translation: CASWTGTEETQYF. The chain couples TRBV5-1 to TRBJ2-5; TRBD1 matches 7 bases. The CDR3 contains 13 residues. Germline-derived CDR1 and CDR2 are SGHRS and YFSETQ. J was trimmed by 3 bases and V by 7 bases; bases with no gene match: 6.

CDR3 coding DNA: TGTGCCAGCGGGGGTAATGAACTAGCGGGGAGCAATGAGCAGTTCTTC. It encodes CASGGNELAGSNEQFF. The chain joins TRBV2 to TRBJ2-1; 10 bases fit TRBD2. V shed 8 bases and J 6 bases; nucleotides not matched to a gene: 13. In germline, CDR1 is SNHLY, CDR2 FYNNEI. The CDR3 runs to 16 residues.

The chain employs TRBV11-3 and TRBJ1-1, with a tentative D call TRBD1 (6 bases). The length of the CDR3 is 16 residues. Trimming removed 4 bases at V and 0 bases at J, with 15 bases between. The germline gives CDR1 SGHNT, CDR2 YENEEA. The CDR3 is CASSSVVGQLNTEAFF. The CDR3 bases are TGTGCCAGCAGCTCGGTCGTCGGACAGCTGAACACTGAAGCTTTCTTT.

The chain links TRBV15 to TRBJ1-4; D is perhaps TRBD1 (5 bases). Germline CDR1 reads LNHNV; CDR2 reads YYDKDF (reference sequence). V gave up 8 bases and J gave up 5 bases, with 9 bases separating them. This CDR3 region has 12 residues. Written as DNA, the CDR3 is TGTGCCACCGGCGGGGCGAATGAAAAACTGTTTTTT. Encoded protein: CATGGANEKLFF.

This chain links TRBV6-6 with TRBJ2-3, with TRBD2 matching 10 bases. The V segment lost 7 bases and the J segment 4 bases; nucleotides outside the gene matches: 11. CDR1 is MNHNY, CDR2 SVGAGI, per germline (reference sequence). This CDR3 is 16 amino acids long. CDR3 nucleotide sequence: TGTGCCAGCATTTCCCTGCGTAGCGGGAGGTCAGATACGCAGTATTTT. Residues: CASISLRSGRSDTQYF.

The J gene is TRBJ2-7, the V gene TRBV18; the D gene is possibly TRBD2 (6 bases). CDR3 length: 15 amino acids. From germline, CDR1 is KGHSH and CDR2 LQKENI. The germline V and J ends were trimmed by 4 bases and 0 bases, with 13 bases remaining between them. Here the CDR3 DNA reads TGTGCCAGCTCACAGGGGACTGGCACCTCCTACGAGCAGTACTTC. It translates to CASSQGTGTSYEQYF. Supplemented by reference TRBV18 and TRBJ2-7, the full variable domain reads NAGVMQNPRHLVRRRGQEARLRCSPMKGHSHVYWYRQLPEEGLKFMVYLQKENIIDESGMPKERFSAEFPKEGPSILRIQQVVRGDSAAYFCASSQGTGTSYEQYFGPGTRLTVT.

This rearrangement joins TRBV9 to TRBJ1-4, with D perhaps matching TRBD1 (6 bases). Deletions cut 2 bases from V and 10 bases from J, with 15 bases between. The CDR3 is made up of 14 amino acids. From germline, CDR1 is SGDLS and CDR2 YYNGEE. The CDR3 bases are TGTGCCAGCAGCGTGTCAGGGGCAGCGGTAAAACTGTTTTTT. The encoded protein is CASSVSGAAVKLFF.

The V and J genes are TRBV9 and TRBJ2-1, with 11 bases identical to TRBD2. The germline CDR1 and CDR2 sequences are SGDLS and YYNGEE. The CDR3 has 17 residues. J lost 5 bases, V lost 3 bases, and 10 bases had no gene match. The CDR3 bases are TGTGCCAGCAGCGCCCCTTACATTAGCGGGAGGGACAATGAGCAGTTCTTC. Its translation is CASSAPYISGRDNEQFF.

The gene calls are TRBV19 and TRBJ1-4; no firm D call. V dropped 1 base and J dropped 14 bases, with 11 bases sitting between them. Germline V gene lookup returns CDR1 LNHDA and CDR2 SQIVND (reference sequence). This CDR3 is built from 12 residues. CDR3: CASSIGARRLFF. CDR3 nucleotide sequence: TGTGCCAGTAGTATAGGCGCTAGACGGCTGTTTTTT.

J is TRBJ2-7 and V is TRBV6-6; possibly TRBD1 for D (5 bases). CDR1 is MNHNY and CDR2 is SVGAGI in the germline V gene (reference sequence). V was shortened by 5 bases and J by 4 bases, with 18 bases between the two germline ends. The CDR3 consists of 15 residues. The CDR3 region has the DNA TGTGCCAGCAGTGGGGTCCGGACCAGGGCATACGAGCAGTACTTC. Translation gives CASSGVRTRAYEQYF.

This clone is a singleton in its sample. As DNA, the CDR3 is TGTGCCAGCAGGCGGGGTAGATCTGGAAACACCATATATTTT. This encodes CASRRGRSGNTIYF. This rearrangement joins TRBV6-5 to TRBJ1-3; D remains unclear. Germline V gives CDR1 MNHEY, CDR2 SVGAGI. The CDR3 covers 14 residues. The V end lost 6 bases, the J end lost 1 base, and 10 bases lay between the germline ends.